This T cell receptor (beta chain) was profiled in a study of cytomegalovirus exposure and HLA in healthy donors. There are a few counts of this clone. Sequencing was performed with immunoSEQ multiplex PCR; in TCRdb, only in-frame clones are kept and a portion is missing. The sample records 140,000 to 150,000 clones, 80% to 90% being singletons. The V end lost 5 bases, the J end lost 4 bases, and 9 bases lay between the germline ends. The CDR3 contains 12 residues. Per germline, CDR1 SEHNR and CDR2 FQNEAQ (reference sequence). The V call is TRBV7-9, the J call TRBJ2-7; D is perhaps TRBD1 (5 bases). Sequenced sample: PBMCs. The clonotype was recovered from a man younger than 35 in good health and CMV-seropositive. The CDR3 sequence: CASSGYRYEQYF. The DNA for the CDR3 is TGTGCCAGCAGCGGGTACAGGTACGAGCAGTACTTC.